Following are 27 T cell receptor beta chains from one sample sequenced in a study of cytomegalovirus exposure and HLA in healthy donors. PCR involved 60 Vbeta and 13 Jbeta primers. Sequencing used immunoSEQ multiplex PCR; TCRdb keeps in-frame clones, though not all of them. The sample consists of 250,000 or so clones, approximately 80% of them appearing once. Sequenced: PBMCs. The source is a woman aged 60-70 years in good health and CMV-seropositive.

This chain uses TRBV19 with TRBJ2-7; TRBD1 aligns across 11 bases. The J segment lost 7 bases and the V segment lost 5 bases, leaving 7 bases of the junction unmatched. Germline CDR1 LNHDA, CDR2 SQIVND (reference sequence). The CDR3 totals 14 residues. CDR3 DNA: TGTGCCAGTAGTCTCGGGACAGGGGGATGGGAGCAGTACTTC. Its translation: CASSLGTGGWEQYF.

This clone was seen a few times. V and J are TRBV6-6 and TRBJ1-5; 7 positions match TRBD1. V lost 7 bases to trimming and J lost 2 bases; unmatched junction nucleotides: 11. CDR3 length equals 16 residues. Germline V gene data show CDR1 as MNHNY and CDR2 as SVGAGI (reference sequence). The CDR3 bases are TGTGCCAGCAATGCAGCCGGGACAGTTGGCAATCAGCCCCAGCATTTT. Translating it yields CASNAAGTVGNQPQHF.

The V and J genes are TRBV6-1 and TRBJ2-5; possible D gene TRBD1, 6 bases. Trimming cost V 4 bases and J 4 bases, with 10 bases left between them. Germline V gene data show CDR1 as MNHNS and CDR2 as SASEGT. CDR3 length: 13 amino acids. DNA for the CDR3: TGTGCCAGCAGTGGGACAGCCCGAGAGACCCAGTACTTC. This translates into CASSGTARETQYF.

The chain employs TRBV11-2 and TRBJ2-7; 7 bases are shared with TRBD2. Germline V gene data show CDR1 as SGHAT and CDR2 as FQNNGV. The CDR3 sequence is 15 residues long. After removal of 7 bases from V and 5 bases from J, the junction contained 14 bases not matched to a gene. Written as DNA, the CDR3 is TGTGCCAGCACCGTCAACCCGGGACTATCAAACGAGCAGTACTTC. It codes for CASTVNPGLSNEQYF. Combining the CDR3 with reference TRBV11-2 and TRBJ2-7 gives the whole variable domain EAGVAQSPRYKIIEKRQSVAFWCNPISGHATLYWYQQILGQGPKLLIQFQNNGVVDDSQLPKDRFSAERLKGVDSTLKIQPAKLEDSAVYLCASTVNPGLSNEQYFGPGTRLTVT.

The chain combines TRBV5-1 with TRBJ1-2, with D unclear. Germline loops: CDR1 SGHRS, CDR2 YFSETQ. The CDR3 runs 14 residues. V lost 1 base to trimming and J lost 6 bases, with 13 bases between them. The CDR3 DNA follows: TGCGCCAGCAGCTTGAGTCCAGGAACGAATGGCTACACCTTC. This sequence encodes CASSLSPGTNGYTF. Drawing the rest from reference TRBV5-1 and TRBJ1-2, the complete variable domain is KAGVTQTPRYLIKTRGQQVTLSCSPISGHRSVSWYQQTPGQGLQFLFEYFSETQRNKGNFPGRFSGRQFSNSRSEMNVSTLELGDSALYLCASSLSPGTNGYTFGSGTRLTVV.

CDR3 sequence reads: CASSSRTGNQPQHF. The CDR3 region has the DNA TGTGCCAGCAGCTCAAGGACAGGCAATCAGCCCCAGCATTTT. V and J are TRBV7-2 and TRBJ1-5, with a weak D call TRBD1 (6 bases). The CDR3 is made up of 14 amino acids. Germline CDR1 is SGHTA and CDR2 is FQGNSA. V was clipped by 4 bases and J by 2 bases, with 9 bases between them. The entire variable domain, with the rest obtained from reference TRBV7-2 and TRBJ1-5, is as follows: GAGVSQSPSNKVTEKGKDVELRCDPISGHTALYWYRQSLGQGLEFLIYFQGNSAPDKSGLPSDRFSAERTGGSVSTLTIQRTQQEDSAVYLCASSSRTGNQPQHFGDGTRLSIL.

In its sample, this clone was seen once. The chain carries TRBV27 and TRBJ1-1; tentatively, D is TRBD1 (6 bases). The germline gives CDR1 MNHEY, CDR2 SMNVEV (reference sequence). The V end lost 6 bases, the J end lost 3 bases, and 11 bases lay between the germline ends. The CDR3 extends over 13 amino acids. CDR3 sequence reads: CASSLHRDTEAFF. The CDR3 coding sequence is TGTGCCAGCAGCCTACACAGGGACACTGAAGCTTTCTTT.

This clone has more than one count but fewer than ten. In the same sample, other DNA sequences code for this CDR3. The chain links TRBV18 to TRBJ1-1; 7 bases fit TRBD1. The ends lost 6 bases at V and 1 base at J; junction bases unmatched: 5. CDR1 is KGHSH, CDR2 LQKENI, per germline. This CDR3 region has 14 residues. CDR3 DNA: TGTGCCAGCTCGAGACAGGGCGGGAACACTGAAGCTTTCTTT. Translated, it gives CASSRQGGNTEAFF.

The chain couples TRBV5-4 to TRBJ2-7, with 9 positions matching TRBD2. The J segment lost 0 bases and the V segment lost 1 base, leaving 8 bases of the junction unmatched. This CDR3 has 17 amino acids. Per the germline V gene, CDR1 is SGHNT and CDR2 is YYREEE (reference sequence). The CDR3 DNA is TGTGCCAGCAGCTTGATAGCGGGAGCCTCTCTCTCCTACGAGCAGTACTTC. Encoded protein: CASSLIAGASLSYEQYF.

This chain links TRBV5-1 with TRBJ2-1; TRBD2 agrees at 10 bases. CDR1 and CDR2 (germline): SGHRS, YFSETQ. Trimming at V came to 0 bases and at J to 9 bases, leaving 6 bases not matched to a gene. This CDR3 has 15 amino acids. This CDR3 is CASSLGATSGFEQFF. CDR3 sequence (DNA): TGCGCCAGCAGCTTGGGGGCGACTAGCGGGTTTGAGCAGTTCTTC.

This clone showed up just once. V is TRBV2 and J is TRBJ2-1; 8 positions agree with TRBD2. The CDR3 loop spans 14 amino acids. Unmatched junction bases numbered 6, after V lost 2 bases and J lost 9 bases. Germline V CDR1 and CDR2: SNHLY, FYNNEI. The DNA for the CDR3 is TGTGCCAGCAGTGAAAAAGGGACTAGACGTGAGCAGTTCTTC. Protein product: CASSEKGTRREQFF.

This rearrangement joins TRBV27 to TRBJ1-1; 10 bases are shared with TRBD1. This CDR3 region has 16 residues. V shed 5 bases and J 5 bases; nucleotides not matched to a gene: 11. Germline V lookup: CDR1 MNHEY, CDR2 SMNVEV (reference sequence). The CDR3 DNA is TGTGCCAGCAGTCAGACAGGGGGCGCGGGGGTAACTGAAGCTTTCTTT. Protein: CASSQTGGAGVTEAFF.

This chain joins TRBV15 and TRBJ2-3; 13 bases align to TRBD2. The CDR3 is 19 amino acids. V shed 4 bases and J 0 bases; nucleotides not matched to a gene: 10. From germline, CDR1 is LNHNV and CDR2 YYDKDF (reference sequence). In DNA form, the CDR3 reads TGTGCCACCAGCATCCTGGGACTAGCGGGATCCTCTAGCACAGATACGCAGTATTTT. It yields the protein CATSILGLAGSSSTDTQYF.

This sequence joins TRBV2 and TRBJ2-7; 9 bases line up with TRBD1. The germline V gene has CDR1 SNHLY and CDR2 FYNNEI. The V segment lost 8 bases and the J segment 3 bases; nucleotides outside the gene matches: 5. The length of the CDR3 is 13 residues. CDR3 sequence reads: CASGNRGHYEQYF. The CDR3 bases are TGTGCCAGCGGGAACAGGGGGCACTACGAGCAGTACTTC.

The chain has TRBV14 and TRBJ1-1; 9 bases map to TRBD1. V shed 3 bases, J shed 3 bases, and the junction held 11 bases outside the gene matches. This CDR3 is built from 17 residues. CDR1 is SGHDN and CDR2 is FVKESK in the germline V gene. The CDR3 region has the DNA TGTGCCAGCAGCCAGTTGACAGGGGGGATTTTGTACACTGAAGCTTTCTTT. Amino acids: CASSQLTGGILYTEAFF.

The V gene is TRBV4-1, the J gene TRBJ2-1; 8 bases fit TRBD2. The CDR3 has 16 residues. J gave up 6 bases and V 3 bases, and 10 bases lay outside the gene matches. Per germline, CDR1 MGHRA and CDR2 YSYEKL. CDR3 sequence (DNA): TGCGCCAGCAGCCATTTTCCAGCGGGAGTCCTCAATGAGCAGTTCTTC. It yields the protein CASSHFPAGVLNEQFF.

The chain carries TRBV9 and TRBJ2-1; 10 bases fit TRBD2. Germline V gene lookup returns CDR1 SGDLS and CDR2 YYNGEE. The V and J ends lost 0 bases and 5 bases, in that order; junction bases with no gene match: 11. The length of the CDR3 is 18 residues. The DNA for the CDR3 is TGTGCCAGCAGCGTAGATTCAAGCGGGAGGGCCTCGAACAATGAGCAGTTCTTC. This codes for CASSVDSSGRASNNEQFF.

The chain employs TRBV5-6 and TRBJ1-3; no firm D call. Trimming pared 4 bases from V and 3 bases from J, leaving 5 bases between. CDR3 size: 12 residues. Germline V gene sequence: CDR1 SGHDT, CDR2 YYEEEE. This CDR3 is CASSGSGNTIYF. The CDR3, as DNA: TGTGCCAGCAGCGGGAGTGGAAACACCATATATTTT. The whole variable domain, filled in from reference TRBV5-6 and TRBJ1-3, reads DAGVTQSPTHLIKTRGQQVTLRCSPKSGHDTVSWYQQALGQGPQFIFQYYEEEERQRGNFPDRFSGHQFPNYSSELNVNALLLGDSALYLCASSGSGNTIYFGEGSWLTVV.

This chain links TRBV28 with TRBJ1-2; TRBD1 matches at 9 bases. The CDR3 contains 16 residues. V dropped 4 bases and J dropped 4; count of bases not matched to a gene: 10. Germline V gene data show CDR1 as MDHEN and CDR2 as SYDVKM. CDR3 bases: TGTGCCAGCAGTTCCGCGAACAGGGGGCGCGGCTATGGCTACACCTTC. Translating gives CASSSANRGRGYGYTF.

The chain joins TRBV7-2 to TRBJ2-5; TRBD2 is a possible D gene (5 bases). V dropped 1 base and J dropped 5 bases, with 14 bases sitting between them. The CDR3 has 15 residues. The V gene's germline CDR1 is SGHTA and CDR2 FQGNSA. DNA of the CDR3: TGTGCCAGCAGCTTAGTATGGGCCAAGCGGGAGACCCAGTACTTC. Translated, it gives CASSLVWAKRETQYF. The variable domain in full, completed from reference TRBV7-2 and TRBJ2-5, reads GAGVSQSPSNKVTEKGKDVELRCDPISGHTALYWYRQSLGQGLEFLIYFQGNSAPDKSGLPSDRFSAERTGGSVSTLTIQRTQQEDSAVYLCASSLVWAKRETQYFGPGTRLLVL.

This clone was recorded many times. The rearrangement uses TRBV28 and TRBJ2-7, with 8 bases identical to TRBD2. Per germline, CDR1 MDHEN and CDR2 SYDVKM. Trimming removed 7 bases from V and 3 bases from J; junction bases left unmatched: 5. This CDR3 has 13 amino acids. The CDR3 loop reads CASKLTSGYEQYF. CDR3 coding DNA: TGTGCCAGCAAACTAACTAGCGGCTACGAGCAGTACTTC.

This chain links TRBV5-1 with TRBJ2-5; the match to TRBD2 covers 12 bases. The V and J ends lost 3 bases and 4 bases, in that order; junction bases with no gene match: 1. Per germline, CDR1 SGHRS and CDR2 YFSETQ. This CDR3 spans 14 amino acids. The CDR3: CASSSGLAGETQYF. In DNA, the CDR3 is TGCGCCAGCAGCTCGGGACTAGCGGGAGAGACCCAGTACTTC.

This chain links TRBV25-1 with TRBJ2-7; the D is unclear. Germline CDR1 is MGHDK and CDR2 is SYGVNS. Between the trimmed V and J ends, which lost 10 bases and 6 bases, there was a span of 10 bases. CDR3 length: 10 amino acids. CDR3 residues: CATELSEQYF. For the CDR3, the DNA is TGTGCCACCGAGCTCTCCGAGCAGTACTTC.

The V and J genes are TRBV5-1 and TRBJ2-1, with 7 bases identical to TRBD2. After removal of 1 base from V and 15 bases from J, the junction contained 4 bases not matched to a gene. CDR3 length: 11 residues. Looked up from germline, CDR1 is SGHRS and CDR2 is YFSETQ. The CDR3 protein is CASSLRGVPFF. The CDR3, as DNA: TGCGCCAGCAGCTTGCGGGGGGTTCCGTTCTTC.

The rearrangement uses TRBV20-1 and TRBJ2-7; the match to TRBD2 covers 11 bases. Germline values: CDR1 DFQATT, CDR2 SNEGSKA (reference sequence). Losses at the gene ends were 5 bases for V and 13 bases for J; bases not matched to a gene: 7. This CDR3 comprises 11 residues. The CDR3 sequence is CSAHGTSGSYF. The CDR3 DNA is TGCAGTGCTCACGGGACTAGCGGTTCATACTTC.

The gene calls are TRBV14 and TRBJ2-3; no reliable D call. CDR1 and CDR2 from the germline V gene are SGHDN and FVKESK. Trimming took 1 base from V and 0 from J, leaving 11 bases between them. This CDR3 has 16 residues. The CDR3 DNA reads TGTGCCAGCAGCCAAGTGGCAACCGCTAGCACAGATACGCAGTATTTT. Amino acids: CASSQVATASTDTQYF.

This clone was counted a few times. The chain links TRBV15 to TRBJ1-5; D is possibly TRBD1 (6 bases). Germline CDR1 and CDR2: LNHNV and YYDKDF (reference sequence). The CDR3 has 18 amino acids. The V end was cut by 4 bases, the J end by 0 bases, with 19 bases between. CDR3 nucleotides: TGTGCCACCAGCAAAATAGGGGGGGGGCGAGTTAGCAATCAGCCCCAGCATTTT. Amino acids: CATSKIGGGRVSNQPQHF. The whole variable domain, remainder taken from reference TRBV15 and TRBJ1-5, is DAMVIQNPRYQVTQFGKPVTLSCSQTLNHNVMYWYQQKSSQAPKLLFHYYDKDFNNEADTPDNFQSRRPNTSFCFLDIRSPGLGDTAMYLCATSKIGGGRVSNQPQHFGDGTRLSIL.